Following are 6 T cell receptor beta chains from one sample sequenced in a study of blood T cell repertoires in COVID-19. Clones were sequenced by immunoSEQ multiplex PCR, and TCRdb holds only the in-frame ones, with some missing. The sample includes about 73,000 clones, 75% to 90% of them seen just once. The sample taken for sequencing was peripheral blood. The receptors stem from an elderly man with active or convalescent COVID-19.

The rearrangement joins TRBV10-3 to TRBJ2-5; 7 positions agree with TRBD1. CDR3 length equals 14 residues. Germline V gene lookup returns CDR1 ENHRY and CDR2 SYGVKD. Trimming cost V 6 bases and J 2 bases; bases outside gene matches: 6. The CDR3 nucleotides read TGTGCCATCAGAGATCCGGGACAGCAAGAGACCCAGTACTTC. It is translated as CAIRDPGQQETQYF.

The V and J genes are TRBV12-5 and TRBJ1-5; D gene uncertain. Deletions cut 2 bases from V and 2 bases from J, with 4 bases between. Germline V gene sequence: CDR1 LGHNT, CDR2 FRNRAP. This CDR3 is 13 amino acids long. This CDR3 reads CASGLRGNQPQHF. CDR3 sequence (DNA): TGTGCTAGTGGTTTGCGGGGCAATCAGCCCCAGCATTTT.

A remark on this clone: Distinct nucleotide sequences in the sample also encode this CDR3. The rearrangement links TRBV5-1 to TRBJ1-1; TRBD1 agrees at 7 bases. The germline CDR1 and CDR2 sequences are SGHRS and YFSETQ. The CDR3 is 15 amino acids. The junction had 7 bases not matched to a gene; V was cut back by 4 bases and J by 1 base. CDR3 nucleotides: TGCGCCAGCAGCCTCCGGACAGGAGGGAACACTGAAGCTTTCTTT. Its translation is CASSLRTGGNTEAFF.

The rearrangement joins TRBV4-3 to TRBJ2-1, with 8 bases that match TRBD2. Trimming took 0 bases from V and 9 from J; bases not matched to a gene: 16. The CDR3 is 18 amino acids. CDR1 and CDR2 from the germline V gene are LGHNA and YSLEER. This chain's CDR3 is CASSQDRVREAALGEQFF. CDR3 DNA sequence: TGCGCCAGCAGCCAAGATAGGGTGCGGGAGGCAGCCTTGGGTGAGCAGTTCTTC.

The CDR3 DNA reads as TGTGCCAGCAGCTGGGCCAGGGGGCTTGACAATGAGCAGTTCTTC. It translates to CASSWARGLDNEQFF. The chain combines TRBV28 with TRBJ2-1; TRBD1 matches 8 bases. V lost 6 bases and J lost 5; bases outside the gene matches: 9. The CDR3 runs 15 residues. Germline lookup yields CDR1 MDHEN and CDR2 SYDVKM. Full variable domain (outside the CDR3, taken from reference TRBV28 and TRBJ2-1): DVKVTQSSRYLVKRTGEKVFLECVQDMDHENMFWYRQDPGLGLRLIYFSYDVKMKEKGDIPEGYSVSREKKERFSLILESASTNQTSMYLCASSWARGLDNEQFFGPGTRLTVL.

The chain joins TRBV3-1 (or the pseudogene TRBV3-2) to TRBJ2-2; possible D gene TRBD2, 5 bases. This CDR3 is 16 amino acids long. The V end was cut by 4 bases, the J end by 0 bases, with 12 bases between. The germline CDR1 and CDR2 sequences are LGHDT and YNNKEL (reference sequence). The CDR3 sequence: CASSPLAPTNTGELFF. The CDR3 nucleotides read TGTGCCAGCAGCCCTCTAGCTCCAACGAACACCGGGGAGCTGTTTTTT.